This T cell receptor (beta chain) was retrieved from a study of control samples from healthy donors and cancer patients. This clone was seen once. Sequencing was performed with immunoSEQ multiplex PCR; in TCRdb, only in-frame clones are kept and a portion is missing. This table holds some 41,000 clones, about 87% found once. V shed 4 bases, J shed 3 bases, and the junction held 2 bases outside the gene matches. CDR3 length equals 14 residues. Germline values: CDR1 LNHDA, CDR2 SQIVND (reference sequence). The sequencing sample was made of PBMCs. The chain recombines TRBV19 with TRBJ2-5; 10 bases are shared with TRBD2. This receptor was taken from a woman in her fifties or sixties with lung cancer. The CDR3 DNA is TGTGCCAGTAGTACAACTAGCGGGGAAGAGACCCAGTACTTC. Protein product: CASSTTSGEETQYF.